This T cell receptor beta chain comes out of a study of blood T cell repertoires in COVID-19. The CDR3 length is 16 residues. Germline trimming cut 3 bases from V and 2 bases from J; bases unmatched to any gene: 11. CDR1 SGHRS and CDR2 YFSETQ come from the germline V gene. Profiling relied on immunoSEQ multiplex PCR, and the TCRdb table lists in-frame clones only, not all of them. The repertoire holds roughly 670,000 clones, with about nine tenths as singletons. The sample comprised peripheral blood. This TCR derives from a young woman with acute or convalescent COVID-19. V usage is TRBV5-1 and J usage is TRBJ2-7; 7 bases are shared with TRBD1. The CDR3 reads CASSSTWGQIAYEQYF. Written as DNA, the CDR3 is TGCGCCAGCAGCTCAACTTGGGGACAGATAGCCTACGAGCAGTACTTC. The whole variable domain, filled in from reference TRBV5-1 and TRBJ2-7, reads KAGVTQTPRYLIKTRGQQVTLSCSPISGHRSVSWYQQTPGQGLQFLFEYFSETQRNKGNFPGRFSGRQFSNSRSEMNVSTLELGDSALYLCASSSTWGQIAYEQYFGPGTRLTVT.